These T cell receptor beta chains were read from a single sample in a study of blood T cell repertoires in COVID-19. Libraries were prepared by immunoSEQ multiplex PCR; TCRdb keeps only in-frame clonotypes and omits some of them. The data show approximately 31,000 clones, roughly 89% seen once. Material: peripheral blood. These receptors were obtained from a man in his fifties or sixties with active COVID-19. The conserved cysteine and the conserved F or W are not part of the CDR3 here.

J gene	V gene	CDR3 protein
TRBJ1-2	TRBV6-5	ATRGAGDT
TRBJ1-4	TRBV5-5	ASSLVTVTNEKLF
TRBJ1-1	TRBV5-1	ASSIERDTRVF
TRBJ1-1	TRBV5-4	ASSGGATEAF
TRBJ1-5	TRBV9	ASSVAGTENQPQH
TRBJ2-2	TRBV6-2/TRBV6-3	ASSYSSVSGELF
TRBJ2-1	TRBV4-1	ASSRPSLGEQF
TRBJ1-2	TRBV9	ASSVGIDNYGYT
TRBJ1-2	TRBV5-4	ASSEQGAFGYT
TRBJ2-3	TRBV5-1	ASSPPAGLNTDTQY
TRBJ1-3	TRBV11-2	ASSWDRWRNTIY
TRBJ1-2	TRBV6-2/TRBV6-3	ASSPRRVGHYGYT
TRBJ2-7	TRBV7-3	ASSLAQDYEQY
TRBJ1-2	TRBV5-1	ASSSVFRRENYGYT
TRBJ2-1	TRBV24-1	ATSARLVTQPYNEQF
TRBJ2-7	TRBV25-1	ASSEYGGQLYEQY
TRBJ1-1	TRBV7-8	ASSLRAQGNTEAF
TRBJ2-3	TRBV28	ASRSSGDGTDTQY
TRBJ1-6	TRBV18	ASSPNGGSDSPLH
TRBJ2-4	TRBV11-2	ASSDEGGVGNIQY
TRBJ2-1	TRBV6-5	ASKTGGYEQF
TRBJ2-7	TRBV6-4	ASSTKPGDRGGSYEQY
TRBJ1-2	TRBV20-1	SARAGVGYT
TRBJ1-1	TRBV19	ASSPYRGPGPMNTEAF
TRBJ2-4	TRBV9	ASSVDPGTGFGLKNIQY
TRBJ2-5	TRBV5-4	ASSFKTGGETQY
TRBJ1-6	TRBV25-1	ASSVTGWNSPLH
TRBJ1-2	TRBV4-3	ASSQDQAAFYGYT
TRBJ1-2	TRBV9	ASSGWTEKVDYGYT
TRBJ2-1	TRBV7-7	ASSLGPGTGDNEQF
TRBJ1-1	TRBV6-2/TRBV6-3	ASSFTGAEAF
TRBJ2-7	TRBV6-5	ASSLGTDFYEQY
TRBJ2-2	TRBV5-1	ASNKGQGNTGELF
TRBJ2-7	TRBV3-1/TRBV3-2	ASSQGGSGLAAYEQY
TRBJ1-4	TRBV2	ASSPGTGSKKLF
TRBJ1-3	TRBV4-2	ASSQEGRRGNTIY
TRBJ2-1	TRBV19	ASSTPRGGVNNEQF
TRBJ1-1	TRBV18	ASSMGGLNTEAF
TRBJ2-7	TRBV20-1	SARGAGEQY
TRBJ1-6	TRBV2	ASSEAQGGSPLH
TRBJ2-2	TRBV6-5	ASSYSSRGRAGELF
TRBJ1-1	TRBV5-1	ASRADTEAF
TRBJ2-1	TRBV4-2	ASSPNFWASSYNEQF
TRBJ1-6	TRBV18	ASSPGTGENSPLH
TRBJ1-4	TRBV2	ASSPFHPATNEKLF
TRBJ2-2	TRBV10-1	ASSESGRGSLGGELF
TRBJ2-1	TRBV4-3	ASSQVINYVNEQF
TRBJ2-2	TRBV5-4	ASSLGQGATGELF
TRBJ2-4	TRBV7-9	ASSLEAGNIQY
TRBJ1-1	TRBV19	ASSSQGSEAF
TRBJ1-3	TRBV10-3	AISPQGNTIY
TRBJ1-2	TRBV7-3	ASREMRGYGYT
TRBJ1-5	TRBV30	AWSLGQGLSNQPQH
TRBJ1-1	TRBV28	ASTQNLPLNPQRTEAF
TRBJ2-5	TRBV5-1	ASSLRPGLAGQETQY